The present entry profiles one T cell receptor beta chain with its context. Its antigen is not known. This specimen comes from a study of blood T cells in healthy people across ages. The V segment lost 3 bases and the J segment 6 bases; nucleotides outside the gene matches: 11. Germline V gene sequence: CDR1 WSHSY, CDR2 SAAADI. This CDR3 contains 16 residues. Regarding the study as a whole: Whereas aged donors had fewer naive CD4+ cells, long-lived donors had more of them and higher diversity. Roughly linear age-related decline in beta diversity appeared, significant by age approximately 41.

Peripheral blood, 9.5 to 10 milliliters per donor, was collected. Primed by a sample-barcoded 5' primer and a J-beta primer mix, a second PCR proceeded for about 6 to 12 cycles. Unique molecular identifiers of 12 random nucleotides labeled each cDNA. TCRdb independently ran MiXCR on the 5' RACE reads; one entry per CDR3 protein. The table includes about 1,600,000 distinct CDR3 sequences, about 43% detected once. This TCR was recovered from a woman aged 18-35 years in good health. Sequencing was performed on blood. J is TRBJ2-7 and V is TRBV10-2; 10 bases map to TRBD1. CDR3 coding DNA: TGCGCCAGCAGTGACCTAACCGGGACAGGGGACTGCGAGCAGTACTTC. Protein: CASSDLTGTGDCEQYF.